The 9 T cell receptor beta chains below all came from one sample that was sequenced in a study of Ad26.COV2.S vaccination and SARS-CoV-2 variants. Clones were sequenced by immunoSEQ multiplex PCR, and TCRdb holds only the in-frame ones, with some missing. The data contain 200,000 to 250,000 clones, roughly 88% of them seen just once; the ten biggest clones take up about 10%. Treatment in this sample: around 19 received Ad26.COV2.S at low or high dose, single or two shots; several received placebo; per-sample allocation not given. Sampling occurred on day 63 after the first vaccine or placebo injection. The material was peripheral blood, obtained in a trial of Ad26.COV2.S vaccine versus placebo. Source of these receptors: a person aged 18-60 years who received the Ad26.COV2.S COVID-19 vaccine or a placebo.

The chain uses TRBV10-3 and TRBJ2-3, with D hard to call. Trimming removed 6 bases at V and 0 bases at J, with 4 bases between. Germline loops: CDR1 ENHRY, CDR2 SYGVKD. This CDR3 is 12 amino acids long. This CDR3 is CAISSSTDTQYF. For the CDR3, the DNA is TGTGCCATCAGCTCCAGCACAGATACGCAGTATTTT.

The chain uses TRBV2 and TRBJ1-2; possibly TRBD1 for D (6 bases). Germline loops: CDR1 SNHLY, CDR2 FYNNEI. V was clipped by 2 bases and J by 4 bases, with 8 bases between them. This CDR3 spans 13 amino acids. DNA of the CDR3: TGTGCCAGCAGTGAATTGGACAGCTATGGCTACACCTTC. Its protein is CASSELDSYGYTF.

The J gene is TRBJ2-7, the V gene TRBV9; 12 nucleotides line up with TRBD1. J was trimmed by 4 bases and V by 4 bases; bases with no gene match: 6. The CDR3 consists of 15 residues. Germline V gene lookup returns CDR1 SGDLS and CDR2 YYNGEE. The chain's CDR3 is CASSQGTGGGYEQYF. Written as DNA, the CDR3 is TGTGCCAGCAGCCAAGGGACAGGGGGCGGTTACGAGCAGTACTTC.

The chain is built from TRBV11-2 and TRBJ1-1, with 7 bases aligning to TRBD1. CDR3 size: 14 residues. Germline CDR1 and CDR2: SGHAT and FQNNGV. J gave up 2 bases and V 7 bases, and 7 bases lay outside the gene matches. The CDR3, as DNA: TGTGCCAGCAACTCAGGGGGGATCAACACTGAAGCTTTCTTT. It encodes CASNSGGINTEAFF. The variable domain in full, with the rest retrieved from reference TRBV11-2 and TRBJ1-1, is EAGVAQSPRYKIIEKRQSVAFWCNPISGHATLYWYQQILGQGPKLLIQFQNNGVVDDSQLPKDRFSAERLKGVDSTLKIQPAKLEDSAVYLCASNSGGINTEAFFGQGTRLTVV.

The chain has TRBV21-1 and TRBJ1-1. TRBV21-1 is classified as a pseudogene. The CDR3 loop spans 13 amino acids. CDR3 sequence: CASSKSNHREAFF. In DNA form, the CDR3 reads TGTGCCAGCAGCAAATCTAACCACCGCGAAGCTTTCTTT.

The CDR3 is CASKGRNSGNTIYF. CDR3 nucleotide sequence: TGTGCCAGTAAAGGACGGAACTCTGGAAACACCATATATTTT. V gene TRBV28 combines with J gene TRBJ1-3; D gene uncertain. Trimming left V 9 bases short and J 0 bases short, with 12 bases between. The CDR3 contains 14 residues. CDR1 is MDHEN and CDR2 is SYDVKM in the germline V gene.

This chain connects TRBV7-3 to TRBJ2-2; maybe TRBD1 (5 bases). Germline V lookup: CDR1 SGHTA, CDR2 FQGTGA. The CDR3 is 15 residues long. V lost 1 base and J lost 2, with 8 bases in between. CDR3 loop: CASSLSGANTGELFF. CDR3 sequence (DNA): TGTGCCAGCAGCTTAAGTGGGGCAAACACCGGGGAGCTGTTTTTT.

This sequence joins TRBV29-1 and TRBJ2-1; 7 bases agree with TRBD1. With 3 bases clipped from V and 4 bases from J, the junction kept 9 bases outside the gene matches. This CDR3 spans 15 amino acids. Germline V CDR1 and CDR2: SQVTM, ANQGSEA. In DNA, the CDR3 is TGCAGCGTTGAGGGCCAGGGGGTCTCGTACAATGAGCAGTTCTTC. Translating gives CSVEGQGVSYNEQFF.

The gene calls are TRBV3-1 (or the pseudogene TRBV3-2) and TRBJ2-3; the match to TRBD1 covers 8 bases. Germline loops: CDR1 LGHDT, CDR2 YNNKEL (reference sequence). The ends lost 1 base at V and 0 bases at J; junction bases unmatched: 15. The length of the CDR3 is 20 residues. The CDR3 loop reads CASSQGRGPMTGVSTDTQYF. The DNA for the CDR3 is TGTGCCAGCAGCCAAGGAAGGGGGCCGATGACAGGGGTAAGCACAGATACGCAGTATTTT.